The 32 T cell receptor beta chains below come from one sample, sequenced in a study of control samples from healthy donors and cancer patients. Measured with immunoSEQ multiplex PCR; TCRdb has only the in-frame clones, and not every one. Of about 86,000 clones in the sample, approximately 95% were seen once. Source material: blood. These receptors were taken from a woman under 40 in good health.

This clone was detected a few times. The DNA for the CDR3 is TGTGCCAGCAGAGCCCAAAGCGACTATGGCTACACCTTC. Translating gives CASRAQSDYGYTF. The genes are TRBV28 and TRBJ1-2; the D is unclear. The CDR3 spans 13 residues. Looked up from germline, CDR1 is MDHEN and CDR2 is SYDVKM. V was trimmed by 6 bases and J by 3 bases, leaving 11 bases between them.

V usage is TRBV6-1 and J usage is TRBJ2-2; 12 nucleotides line up with TRBD2. From germline, CDR1 is MNHNS and CDR2 SASEGT. The ends lost 4 bases at V and 2 bases at J; junction bases unmatched: 5. The CDR3 is made up of 17 amino acids. The DNA of the CDR3 is TGTGCCAGCAGTGGGCGACTAGCGGGGGACAACACCGGGGAGCTGTTTTTT. Protein product: CASSGRLAGDNTGELFF.

This chain uses TRBV7-9 with TRBJ2-3, with D possibly matching TRBD2 (6 bases). From germline, CDR1 is SEHNR and CDR2 FQNEAQ (reference sequence). The CDR3 length is 14 residues. The V gene lost 3 bases and the J gene lost 3 bases, with 10 bases spanning the gap. The CDR3 reads CASSFGSGTDTQYF. The DNA of the CDR3 is TGTGCCAGCAGCTTTGGCAGCGGGACAGATACGCAGTATTTT.

The chain combines TRBV24-1 with TRBJ2-7; D not resolved. The germline gives CDR1 KGHDR, CDR2 SFDVKD. This CDR3 has 14 residues. Deletions cut 8 bases from V and 6 bases from J, with 19 bases between. CDR3 in amino acids: CATKTQKSLPEQYF. In DNA, the CDR3 is TGTGCCACCAAAACCCAAAAAAGTTTGCCCGAGCAGTACTTC.

This clone came up once. V gene TRBV28 combines with J gene TRBJ1-1, with TRBD1 as a possible D gene (6 bases). The germline V and J ends were trimmed by 7 bases and 2 bases, with 20 bases remaining between them. The germline gives CDR1 MDHEN, CDR2 SYDVKM. The CDR3 consists of 16 residues. The CDR3 is CASTWGAGVGNTEAFF. CDR3 nucleotide sequence: TGTGCCAGCACCTGGGGGGCCGGGGTTGGTAACACTGAAGCTTTCTTT.

The chain couples TRBV6-4 to TRBJ2-3; possible D gene TRBD1, 6 bases. Germline CDR1 and CDR2: MRHNA and SNTAGT. The CDR3 has 16 amino acids. The ends were cut back, 3 bases at V and 3 bases at J, with 16 bases in the middle. The CDR3 protein is CASSESVVGGTDTQYF. CDR3 DNA sequence: TGTGCCAGCAGTGAATCGGTGGTAGGGGGAACAGATACGCAGTATTTT.

The chain recombines TRBV9 with TRBJ2-3; D is ambiguous. This CDR3 has 13 amino acids. Trimming removed 7 bases from V and 1 base from J, with 10 bases in between. Per the germline V gene, CDR1 is SGDLS and CDR2 is YYNGEE. DNA for the CDR3: TGTGCCAGCTCTCGAGAACGCACAGATACGCAGTATTTT. Protein: CASSRERTDTQYF.

The rearrangement joins TRBV30 to TRBJ1-5, with 7 positions matching TRBD1. V gave up 1 base and J gave up 2 bases; unmatched junction bases: 8. The germline V gene has CDR1 GTSNPN and CDR2 SVGIG (reference sequence). The CDR3 is 16 residues long. The CDR3 DNA is TGTGCCTGGAGTGCTCAGGGGGTTAGGTGCAATCAGCCCCAGCATTTT. Translated: CAWSAQGVRCNQPQHF.

The genes are TRBV18 and TRBJ1-1; D is unclear. CDR1 is KGHSH and CDR2 is LQKENI in the germline V gene. CDR3 length equals 13 residues. Trimming took off 0 bases at V and 6 bases at J, with 8 bases between the two ends. The CDR3 bases are TGTGCCAGCTCACCACCGTCGACGGCTGAAGCTTTCTTT. As protein: CASSPPSTAEAFF.

This sequence joins TRBV19 and TRBJ1-1, with TRBD1 matching 9 bases. Germline-derived CDR1 and CDR2 are LNHDA and SQIVND (reference sequence). The CDR3 totals 14 residues. The V and J ends lost 5 bases and 1 base, in that order; junction bases with no gene match: 2. The CDR3 sequence: CASSPDRGNTEAFF. CDR3 DNA sequence: TGTGCCAGTAGTCCGGACAGGGGGAACACTGAAGCTTTCTTT.

DNA of the CDR3: TGTGCCAGCAGCCAGACTAGCGGCGGCTCCTACGAGCAGTACTTC. It translates to CASSQTSGGSYEQYF. The V and J genes are TRBV7-8 and TRBJ2-7; 9 bases map to TRBD2. Germline V gene data show CDR1 as SGHVS and CDR2 as FQNEAQ. Unmatched junction bases numbered 5, after V lost 5 bases and J lost 0 bases. The CDR3 contains 15 residues. The whole variable domain, remainder taken from reference TRBV7-8 and TRBJ2-7, is GAGVSQSPRYKVAKRGQDVALRCDPISGHVSLFWYQQALGQGPEFLTYFQNEAQLDKSGLPSDRFFAERPEGSVSTLKIQRTQQEDSAVYLCASSQTSGGSYEQYFGPGTRLTVT.

This chain joins TRBV5-6 and TRBJ1-2; no firm D call. CDR1 is SGHDT, CDR2 YYEEEE, per germline. The V gene lost 0 bases and the J gene lost 6 bases, with 9 bases spanning the gap. The CDR3 runs 13 residues. CDR3 nucleotides: TGTGCCAGCAGCTTGGGGGTGAGGGATGGCTACACCTTC. Its protein product is CASSLGVRDGYTF.

The chain links TRBV6-1 to TRBJ2-7; D gene uncertain. Germline CDR1 reads MNHNS; CDR2 reads SASEGT. The CDR3 runs 14 residues. V lost 2 bases and J lost 3, with 11 bases in between. Here the CDR3 DNA reads TGTGCCAGCAGTGAACTGGTAGGCTACTACGAGCAGTACTTC. Translated, it gives CASSELVGYYEQYF.

The chain employs TRBV10-3 and TRBJ1-1, with D unresolved. This CDR3 is built from 14 residues. Germline CDR1 is ENHRY and CDR2 is SYGVKD. V lost 1 base and J lost 6, with 12 bases in between. The CDR3 loop is CAISEFEGFAEAFF. CDR3 sequence (DNA): TGTGCCATCAGTGAGTTCGAGGGTTTCGCTGAAGCTTTCTTT.

The chain carries TRBV30 and TRBJ1-1, with TRBD1 matching over 8 bases. The CDR3 spans 16 residues. Trimming at V came to 5 bases and at J to 5 bases, leaving 16 bases not matched to a gene. CDR1 is GTSNPN, CDR2 SVGIG, per germline (reference sequence). DNA of the CDR3: TGTGCCTGGGGGAGAAGTGGTCGGACAGGGTTTACTGAAGCTTTCTTT. It specifies CAWGRSGRTGFTEAFF. Variable domain in full (rest from reference TRBV30 and TRBJ1-1): SQTIHQWPATLVQPVGSPLSLECTVEGTSNPNLYWYRQAAGRGLQLLFYSVGIGQISSEVPQNLSASRPQDRQFILSSKKLLLSDSGFYLCAWGRSGRTGFTEAFFGQGTRLTVV.

The chain employs TRBV4-2 and TRBJ2-3; 8 bases are a match to TRBD2. The V gene end was trimmed by 4 bases and the J gene end by 6 bases; junction bases not matched to a gene: 12. Germline V gene sequence: CDR1 LGHNA, CDR2 YNFKEQ. The CDR3 has 16 residues. DNA of the CDR3: TGTGCCAGCAGCCGCGGGACTAGTAAACTCCCGGATACGCAGTATTTT. This codes for CASSRGTSKLPDTQYF.

The chain couples TRBV2 to TRBJ1-1; D remains unclear. The V gene's germline CDR1 is SNHLY and CDR2 FYNNEI. The ends were cut back, 6 bases at V and 0 bases at J, with 11 bases in the middle. There are 14 residues in the CDR3. The CDR3 nucleotides are TGTGCCAGCAGATCGGGAGAAATGAACACTGAAGCTTTCTTT. This encodes CASRSGEMNTEAFF.

The chain uses TRBV4-1 and TRBJ2-3; the D gene is possibly TRBD2 (5 bases). Trimming took off 2 bases at V and 0 bases at J, with 30 bases between the two ends. The CDR3 sequence is 22 residues long. Germline-derived CDR1 and CDR2 are MGHRA and YSYEKL. CDR3: CASSQQSLASRREPSSTDTQYF. The CDR3 coding sequence is TGCGCCAGCAGCCAACAATCCCTGGCTAGCCGGAGAGAGCCATCTAGCACAGATACGCAGTATTTT.

This clone appeared once. This rearrangement joins TRBV11-2 to TRBJ2-3; D is uncertain. The CDR3 length is 14 residues. V was clipped by 5 bases and J by 1 base, with 10 bases between them. The germline gives CDR1 SGHAT, CDR2 FQNNGV. The CDR3 here is CASSLRLGTDTQYF. CDR3 DNA sequence: TGTGCCAGCAGCCTCCGGTTAGGCACAGATACGCAGTATTTT.

This chain's CDR3 is CASSLGQVMNTEAFF. The DNA for the CDR3 is TGTGCCAGCAGCCTCGGACAGGTAATGAACACTGAAGCTTTCTTT. This chain connects TRBV7-2 to TRBJ1-1; 7 bases are shared with TRBD1. The J segment lost 0 bases and the V segment lost 5 bases, leaving 6 bases of the junction unmatched. Germline V lookup: CDR1 SGHTA, CDR2 FQGNSA. The CDR3 contains 15 residues.

This rearrangement joins TRBV3-1 (or the pseudogene TRBV3-2) to TRBJ2-7; D is uncertain. CDR3 size: 14 residues. The V and J ends lost 1 base and 2 bases respectively, with 9 bases between them. Per germline, CDR1 LGHDT and CDR2 YNNKEL (reference sequence). CDR3 loop: CASSQVAGTYEQYF. The DNA for the CDR3 is TGTGCCAGCAGCCAAGTGGCCGGTACCTACGAGCAGTACTTC.

This chain connects TRBV6-7 to TRBJ2-7; D tentatively reads TRBD1 or TRBD2 (5 bases each). TRBV6-7 is recorded as an ORF, its role being uncertain. The germline V and J ends were trimmed by 10 bases and 5 bases, with 15 bases remaining between them. This CDR3 is 12 amino acids long. The CDR3 region has the DNA TGTGCCACCAAGGGACCGGTCCACGAGCAGTACTTC. It is translated as CATKGPVHEQYF.

This clone was recorded only once. V gene TRBV18 combines with J gene TRBJ1-3, with D possibly being TRBD1 (5 bases). This CDR3 contains 15 residues. Germline CDR1 is KGHSH and CDR2 is LQKENI. With 2 bases removed from V and 0 bases from J, the gap between germline ends came to 8 bases. The CDR3 coding sequence is TGTGCCAGCTCACCAAAGGGGACCTCTGGAAACACCATATATTTT. Amino acid sequence: CASSPKGTSGNTIYF.

The chain couples TRBV29-1 to TRBJ1-2, with D possibly TRBD1 on 5 matching bases. V was trimmed by 0 bases and J by 6 bases, leaving 14 bases between them. CDR3 length: 14 residues. Germline V gives CDR1 SQVTM, CDR2 ANQGSEA. CDR3 DNA sequence: TGCAGCGTTGAAGACCCAGGGAACCCCGATGGCTACACCTTC. Translating it yields CSVEDPGNPDGYTF.

The sample holds one count of this clone. The J gene is TRBJ2-2, the V gene TRBV5-6; TRBD2 might be the D (5 bases). V dropped 4 bases and J dropped 8 bases, with 24 bases sitting between them. Germline V gives CDR1 SGHDT, CDR2 YYEEEE. This CDR3 region has 17 residues. In DNA, the CDR3 is TGTGCCAGCAGCACGCCCCCGGACTCAGAAGGAGGTGGGGAGCTGTTTTTT. Translated, it gives CASSTPPDSEGGGELFF. Full variable domain (rest looked up from reference TRBV5-6 and TRBJ2-2): DAGVTQSPTHLIKTRGQQVTLRCSPKSGHDTVSWYQQALGQGPQFIFQYYEEEERQRGNFPDRFSGHQFPNYSSELNVNALLLGDSALYLCASSTPPDSEGGGELFFGEGSRLTVL.

J is TRBJ1-1 and V is TRBV13; D remains unclear. This CDR3 has 13 residues. V was clipped by 2 bases and J by 0 bases, with 4 bases between them. Germline V gives CDR1 PRHDT, CDR2 FYEKMQ (reference sequence). The CDR3 here is CASSLRLNTEAFF. CDR3 DNA sequence: TGTGCCAGCAGCTTACGGCTGAACACTGAAGCTTTCTTT.

The V and J genes are TRBV9 and TRBJ2-2, with D hard to call. Trimming left V 4 bases short and J 3 bases short, with 19 bases between. The germline gives CDR1 SGDLS, CDR2 YYNGEE. The CDR3 has 17 residues. This CDR3 reads CASSPNPRIGYTGELFF. The CDR3 region has the DNA TGTGCCAGCAGCCCAAACCCCCGAATTGGGTACACCGGGGAGCTGTTTTTT.

V gene TRBV27 combines with J gene TRBJ2-5; TRBD2 matches 7 bases. CDR3 size: 16 residues. The germline V gene encodes CDR1 MNHEY and CDR2 SMNVEV (reference sequence). After removal of 5 bases from V and 5 bases from J, the junction contained 14 bases not matched to a gene. CDR3 nucleotides: TGTGCCAGCAGTCCACGTGAGGGCGGGAGTTACGAGACCCAGTACTTC. It specifies CASSPREGGSYETQYF.

The genes are TRBV12-3 or TRBV12-4 and TRBJ2-1, with D hard to call. The CDR3 spans 12 residues. V was cut by 6 bases and J by 7 bases, with 10 bases left in between. CDR3 bases: TGTGCCAGCAGCCCCATCAGAAATGAGCAGTTCTTC. Translated, it gives CASSPIRNEQFF.

The rearrangement links TRBV24-1 to TRBJ2-5, with TRBD2 matching 8 bases. The CDR3 loop spans 16 amino acids. Looked up from germline, CDR1 is KGHDR and CDR2 is SFDVKD. V dropped 4 bases and J dropped 2; count of bases not matched to a gene: 8. Here the CDR3 reads CATSDARTSYQETQYF. CDR3 coding DNA: TGTGCCACCAGTGACGCAAGGACTAGCTATCAAGAGACCCAGTACTTC.

Here the CDR3 reads CASSWGHQNTEAFF. As DNA, the CDR3 is TGTGCCAGCAGCTGGGGACACCAGAACACTGAAGCTTTCTTT. The chain carries TRBV7-8 and TRBJ1-1; tentatively, D is TRBD1 (6 bases). Per germline, CDR1 SGHVS and CDR2 FQNEAQ. CDR3 size: 14 residues. V gave up 4 bases and J gave up 1 base, with 10 bases separating them.

The rearrangement links TRBV3-1 (or the pseudogene TRBV3-2) to TRBJ1-5; 9 bases are shared with TRBD1. V shed 1 base, J shed 2 bases, and the junction held 9 bases outside the gene matches. This CDR3 comprises 18 residues. Germline CDR1 is LGHDT and CDR2 is YNNKEL (reference sequence). The CDR3 region is CASSQAPDRGGGNQPQHF. Written as DNA, the CDR3 is TGTGCCAGCAGCCAAGCCCCGGACAGGGGCGGTGGCAATCAGCCCCAGCATTTT.